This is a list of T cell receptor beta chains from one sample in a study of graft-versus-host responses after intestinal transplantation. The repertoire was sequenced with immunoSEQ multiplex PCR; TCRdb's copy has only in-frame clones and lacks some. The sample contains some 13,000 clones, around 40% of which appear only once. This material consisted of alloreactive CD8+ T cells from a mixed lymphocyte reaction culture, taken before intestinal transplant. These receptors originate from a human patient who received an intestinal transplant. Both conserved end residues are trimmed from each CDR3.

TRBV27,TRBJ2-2,ASSYGTGGTGELF
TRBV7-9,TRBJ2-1,ASSATRDEQF
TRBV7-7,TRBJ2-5,ASSPGLRETQY
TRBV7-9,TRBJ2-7,ASSRDRVEEQY
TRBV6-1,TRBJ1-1,ASSEPFWVNTEAF
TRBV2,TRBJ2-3,ASSEGYPDTQY
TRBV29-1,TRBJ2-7,SVLLGPYEQY
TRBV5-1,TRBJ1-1,ASSLTGTEAF
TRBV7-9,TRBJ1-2,ASSSRTGALNGYT
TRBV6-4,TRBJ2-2,ASRPTGNTGELF
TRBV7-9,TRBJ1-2,ASSLEEAPNYGYT
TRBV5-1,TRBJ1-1,ASSLITVTPTEAF
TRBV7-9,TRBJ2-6,ASSATRDRETGANVLT
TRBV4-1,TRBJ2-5,ASSQVGEGSAQETQY
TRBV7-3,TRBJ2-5,ASSPGLVKDETQY
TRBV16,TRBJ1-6,ASSQASNNSPLH
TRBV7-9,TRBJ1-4,ASSSPGGAVGATNEKLF
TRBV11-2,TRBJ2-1,ASGAPFARNEQF
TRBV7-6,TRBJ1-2,ASSPGQGAQGYT
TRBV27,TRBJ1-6,ASSLGTVYNSPLH
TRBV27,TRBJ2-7,ASSSDSYEQY
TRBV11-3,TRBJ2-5,ASSPRGASGDQETQY
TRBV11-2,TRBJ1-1,ASSLGQSGNTEAF
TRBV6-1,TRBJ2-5,ASSGRRGALMLKTQY
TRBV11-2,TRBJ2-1,ASSLVLTNNEQF
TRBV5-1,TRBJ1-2,ASSPLGGDGYT
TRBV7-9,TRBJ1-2,ASSLLGSGDYT
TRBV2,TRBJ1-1,ASTPAF
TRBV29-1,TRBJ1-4,SVDSGLSEKLF
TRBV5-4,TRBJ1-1,ASSLDMSPEAF
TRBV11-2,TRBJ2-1,ASSLAAGTSGGYEQF
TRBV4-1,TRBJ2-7,ASSQVVPGHEQY
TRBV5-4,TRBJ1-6,ASSLTGVINSPLH
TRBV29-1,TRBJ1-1,SVLGTANTEAF
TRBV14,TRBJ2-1,ASSQDLGGLAKHEQF
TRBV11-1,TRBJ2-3,ASSPGSGFHITDTQY
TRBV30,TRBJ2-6,AWNTGTGANVLT
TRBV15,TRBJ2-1,ATSRSPGRLPDNEQF
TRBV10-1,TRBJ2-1,ASSEASGANFNEQF
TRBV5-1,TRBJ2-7,ASSLGQGADEQY
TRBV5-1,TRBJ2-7,ASSLVTNSYEQY
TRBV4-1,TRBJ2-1,ASSQSTGDEQF
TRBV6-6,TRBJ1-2,ASSYGQGTWGYT
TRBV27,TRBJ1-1,ASSFGGNTEAF
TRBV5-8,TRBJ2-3,ASSLGRGDTQY
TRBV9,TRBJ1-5,ASSVGGDNQPQH
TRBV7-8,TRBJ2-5,ASSLGAGPEAQETQY
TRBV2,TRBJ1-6,ASSEWDRSPLH